The present TCR beta chain was sequenced within a study of control samples from healthy donors and cancer patients. This CDR3 is built from 15 residues. After removal of 2 bases from V and 5 bases from J, the junction contained 4 bases not matched to a gene. The germline V gene has CDR1 SGHNT and CDR2 YYREEE (reference sequence). The protocol was immunoSEQ multiplex PCR, while the TCRdb copy is restricted to in-frame clones and leaves out a portion. The sample lists 150,000 to 200,000 clones, about nine tenths occurring once. This clone was observed many times. Sequencing was carried out using blood. This clonotype was sampled from a woman aged 40 to 49 in good health. This chain joins TRBV5-4 and TRBJ1-6, with TRBD1 matching 7 bases. In DNA, the CDR3 is TGTGCCAGCAGCTTCCTCGACAGGGATAATTCACCCCTCCACTTT. This encodes CASSFLDRDNSPLHF.